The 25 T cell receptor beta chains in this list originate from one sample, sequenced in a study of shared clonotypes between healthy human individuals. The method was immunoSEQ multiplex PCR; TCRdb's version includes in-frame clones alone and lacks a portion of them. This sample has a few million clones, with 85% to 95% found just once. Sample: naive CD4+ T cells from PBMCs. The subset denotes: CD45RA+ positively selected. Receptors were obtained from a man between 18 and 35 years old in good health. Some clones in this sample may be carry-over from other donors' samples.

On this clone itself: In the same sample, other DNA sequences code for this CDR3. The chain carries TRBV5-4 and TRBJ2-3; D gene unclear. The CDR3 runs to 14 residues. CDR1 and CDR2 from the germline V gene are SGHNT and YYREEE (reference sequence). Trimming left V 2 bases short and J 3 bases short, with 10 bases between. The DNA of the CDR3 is TGTGCCAGCAGCTTATATTTGGGAACAGATACGCAGTATTTT. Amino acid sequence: CASSLYLGTDTQYF. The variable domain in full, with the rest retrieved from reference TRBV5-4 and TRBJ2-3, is ETGVTQSPTHLIKTRGQQVTLRCSSQSGHNTVSWYQQALGQGPQFIFQYYREEENGRGNFPPRFSGLQFPNYSSELNVNALELDDSALYLCASSLYLGTDTQYFGPGTRLTVL.

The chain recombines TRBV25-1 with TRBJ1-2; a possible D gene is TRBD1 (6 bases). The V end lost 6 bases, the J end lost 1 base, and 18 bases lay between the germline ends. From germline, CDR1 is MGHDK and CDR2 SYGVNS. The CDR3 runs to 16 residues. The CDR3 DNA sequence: TGTGCCAGCAGGTCAGCGGGGGCTGGCGGTAACTATGGCTACACCTTC. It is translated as CASRSAGAGGNYGYTF.

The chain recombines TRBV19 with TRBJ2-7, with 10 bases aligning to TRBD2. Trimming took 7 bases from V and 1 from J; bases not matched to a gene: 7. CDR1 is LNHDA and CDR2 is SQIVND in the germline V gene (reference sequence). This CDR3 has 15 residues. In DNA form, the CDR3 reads TGTGCCAGTACCTCGACTAGCGGGCCGTCCTACGAGCAGTACTTC. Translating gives CASTSTSGPSYEQYF. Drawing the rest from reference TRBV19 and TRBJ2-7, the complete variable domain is DGGITQSPKYLFRKEGQNVTLSCEQNLNHDAMYWYRQDPGQGLRLIYYSQIVNDFQKGDIAEGYSVSREKKESFPLTVTSAQKNPTAFYLCASTSTSGPSYEQYFGPGTRLTVT.

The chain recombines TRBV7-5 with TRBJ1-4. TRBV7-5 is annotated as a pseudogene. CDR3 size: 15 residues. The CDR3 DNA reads TGTGCCAGAAACTTACCGGGACGGCGGAATGAAAAACTGTTTTTT. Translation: CARNLPGRRNEKLFF.

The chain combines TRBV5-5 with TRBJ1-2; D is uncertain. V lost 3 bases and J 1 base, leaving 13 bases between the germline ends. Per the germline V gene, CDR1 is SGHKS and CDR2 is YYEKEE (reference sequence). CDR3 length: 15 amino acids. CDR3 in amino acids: CASSSNRPFNYGYTF. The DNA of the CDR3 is TGTGCCAGCAGCTCCAACCGACCGTTTAACTATGGCTACACCTTC.

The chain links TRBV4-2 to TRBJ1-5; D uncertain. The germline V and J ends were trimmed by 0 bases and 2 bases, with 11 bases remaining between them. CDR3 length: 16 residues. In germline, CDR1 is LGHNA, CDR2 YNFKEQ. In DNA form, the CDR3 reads TGTGCCAGCAGCCAAGAGGGGAATGCGGGCAATCAGCCCCAGCATTTT. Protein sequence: CASSQEGNAGNQPQHF.

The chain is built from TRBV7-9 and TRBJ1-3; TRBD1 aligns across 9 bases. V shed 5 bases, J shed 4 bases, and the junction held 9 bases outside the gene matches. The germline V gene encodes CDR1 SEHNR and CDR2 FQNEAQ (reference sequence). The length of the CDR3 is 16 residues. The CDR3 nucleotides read TGTGCCAGCAGCCCCCCACAGGGGGCGCGGGGAAACACCATATATTTT. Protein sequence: CASSPPQGARGNTIYF.

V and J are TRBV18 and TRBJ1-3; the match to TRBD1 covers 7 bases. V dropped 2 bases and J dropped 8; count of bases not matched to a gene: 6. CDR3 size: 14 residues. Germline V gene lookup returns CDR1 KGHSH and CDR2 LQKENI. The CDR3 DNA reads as TGTGCCAGCTCACCATCGCAGGGGGGATACACCATATATTTT. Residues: CASSPSQGGYTIYF. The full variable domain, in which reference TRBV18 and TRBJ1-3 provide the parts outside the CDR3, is NAGVMQNPRHLVRRRGQEARLRCSPMKGHSHVYWYRQLPEEGLKFMVYLQKENIIDESGMPKERFSAEFPKEGPSILRIQQVVRGDSAAYFCASSPSQGGYTIYFGEGSWLTVV.

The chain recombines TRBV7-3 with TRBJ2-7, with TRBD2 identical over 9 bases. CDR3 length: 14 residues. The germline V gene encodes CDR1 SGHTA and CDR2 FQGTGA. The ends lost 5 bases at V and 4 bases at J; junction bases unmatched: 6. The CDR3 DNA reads TGTGCCAGCAGCCCCTTTAGCGGGAGTTACGAGCAGTACTTC. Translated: CASSPFSGSYEQYF.

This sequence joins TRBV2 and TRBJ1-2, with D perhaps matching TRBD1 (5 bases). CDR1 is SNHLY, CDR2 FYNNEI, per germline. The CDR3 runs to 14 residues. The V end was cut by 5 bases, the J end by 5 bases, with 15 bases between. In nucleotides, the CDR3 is TGTGCCAGCAGTCAAACAACAGGCGCGTATGGCTACACCTTC. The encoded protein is CASSQTTGAYGYTF. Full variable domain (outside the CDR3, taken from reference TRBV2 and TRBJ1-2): EPEVTQTPSHQVTQMGQEVILRCVPISNHLYFYWYRQILGQKVEFLVSFYNNEISEKSEIFDDQFSVERPDGSNFTLKIRSTKLEDSAMYFCASSQTTGAYGYTFGSGTRLTVV.

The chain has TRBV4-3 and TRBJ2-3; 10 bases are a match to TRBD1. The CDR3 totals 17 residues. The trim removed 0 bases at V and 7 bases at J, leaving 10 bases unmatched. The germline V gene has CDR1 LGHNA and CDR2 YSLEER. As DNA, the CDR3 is TGCGCCAGCAGCCAAGATTGGGCGGGGACAGGGGCGTATACGCAGTATTTT. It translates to CASSQDWAGTGAYTQYF.

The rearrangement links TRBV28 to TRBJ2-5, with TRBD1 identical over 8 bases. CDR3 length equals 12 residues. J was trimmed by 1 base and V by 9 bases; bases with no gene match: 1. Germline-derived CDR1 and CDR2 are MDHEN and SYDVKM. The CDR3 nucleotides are TGTGCCAGTGGACAGGGCCAAGAGACCCAGTACTTC. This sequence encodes CASGQGQETQYF.

The chain's CDR3 is CASRRDRYYNEQFF. The CDR3 nucleotides read TGTGCCAGTAGACGTGACAGATACTACAATGAGCAGTTCTTC. The chain couples TRBV19 to TRBJ2-1, with D tentatively TRBD1 (5 bases). Germline V gene sequence: CDR1 LNHDA, CDR2 SQIVND (reference sequence). Trimming left V 6 bases short and J 3 bases short, with 12 bases between. This CDR3 spans 14 amino acids.

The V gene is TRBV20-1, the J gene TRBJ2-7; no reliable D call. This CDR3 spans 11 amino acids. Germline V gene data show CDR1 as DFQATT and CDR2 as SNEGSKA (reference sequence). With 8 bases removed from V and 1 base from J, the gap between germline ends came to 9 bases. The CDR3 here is CSSDDSYEQYF. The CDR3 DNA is TGCAGTTCGGACGATTCCTACGAGCAGTACTTC.

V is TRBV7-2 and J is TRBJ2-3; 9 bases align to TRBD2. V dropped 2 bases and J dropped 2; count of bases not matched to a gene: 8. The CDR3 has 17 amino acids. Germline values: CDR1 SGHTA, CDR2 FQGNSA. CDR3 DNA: TGTGCCAGCAGCTTATTCCTAGCGGGATCTCCCACAGATACGCAGTATTTT. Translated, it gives CASSLFLAGSPTDTQYF.

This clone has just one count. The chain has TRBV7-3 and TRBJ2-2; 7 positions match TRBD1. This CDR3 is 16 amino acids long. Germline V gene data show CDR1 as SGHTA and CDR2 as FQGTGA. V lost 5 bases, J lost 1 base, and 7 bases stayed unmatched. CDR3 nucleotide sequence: TGTGCCAGCAGCCCCGCAGACAGGGAGAACACCGGGGAGCTGTTTTTT. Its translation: CASSPADRENTGELFF.

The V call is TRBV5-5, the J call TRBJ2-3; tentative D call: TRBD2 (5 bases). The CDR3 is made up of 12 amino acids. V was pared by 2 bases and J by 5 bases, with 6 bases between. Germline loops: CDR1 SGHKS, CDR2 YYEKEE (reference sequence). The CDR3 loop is CASSFEGDTQYF. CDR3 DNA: TGTGCCAGCAGCTTCGAGGGAGATACGCAGTATTTT. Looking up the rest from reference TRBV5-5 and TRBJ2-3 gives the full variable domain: DAGVTQSPTHLIKTRGQQVTLRCSPISGHKSVSWYQQVLGQGPQFIFQYYEKEERGRGNFPDRFSARQFPNYSSELNVNALLLGDSALYLCASSFEGDTQYFGPGTRLTVL.

CDR3 bases: TGTGCCAGCTCACCCAGACAGGGATTTTACACCGGGGAGCTGTTTTTT. Translation gives CASSPRQGFYTGELFF. The chain links TRBV18 to TRBJ2-2; 7 bases are shared with TRBD1. The CDR3 extends over 16 amino acids. Germline V CDR1 and CDR2: KGHSH, LQKENI. The V segment lost 3 bases and the J segment 3 bases; nucleotides outside the gene matches: 7.

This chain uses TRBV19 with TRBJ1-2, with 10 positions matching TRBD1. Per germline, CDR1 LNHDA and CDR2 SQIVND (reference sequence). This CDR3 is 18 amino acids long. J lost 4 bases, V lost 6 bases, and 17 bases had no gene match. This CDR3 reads CASRPSHRDRGSSYGYTF. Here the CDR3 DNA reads TGTGCCAGTAGGCCGAGTCATAGGGACAGGGGATCGAGCTATGGCTACACCTTC.

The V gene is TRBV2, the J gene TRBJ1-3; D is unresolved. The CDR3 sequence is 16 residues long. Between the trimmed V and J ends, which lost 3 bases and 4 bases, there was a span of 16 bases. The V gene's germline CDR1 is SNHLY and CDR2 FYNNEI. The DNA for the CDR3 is TGTGCCAGCAGTGATGATTGGGTTTCGGGGGGAAACACCATATATTTT. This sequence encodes CASSDDWVSGGNTIYF.

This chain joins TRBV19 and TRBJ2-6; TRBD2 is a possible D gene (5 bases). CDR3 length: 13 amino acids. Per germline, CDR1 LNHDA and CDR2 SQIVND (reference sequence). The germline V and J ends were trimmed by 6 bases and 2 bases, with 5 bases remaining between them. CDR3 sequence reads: CASRGAGANVLTF. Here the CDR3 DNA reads TGTGCCAGTAGGGGAGCTGGGGCCAACGTCCTGACTTTC.

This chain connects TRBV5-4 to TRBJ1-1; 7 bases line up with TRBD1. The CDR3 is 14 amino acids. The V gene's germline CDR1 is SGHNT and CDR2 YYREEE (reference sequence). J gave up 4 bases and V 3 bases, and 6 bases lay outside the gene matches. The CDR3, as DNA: TGTGCCAGCAGCTGGGCAGGGGGGGGCACTGAAGCTTTCTTT. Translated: CASSWAGGGTEAFF.

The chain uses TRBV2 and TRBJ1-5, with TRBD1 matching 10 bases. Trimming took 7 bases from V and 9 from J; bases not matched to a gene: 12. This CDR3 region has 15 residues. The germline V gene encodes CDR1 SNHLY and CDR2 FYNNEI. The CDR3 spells CASNRGTGVSGPQHF. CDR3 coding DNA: TGTGCCAGCAACAGGGGGACAGGGGTCTCAGGGCCCCAGCATTTT.

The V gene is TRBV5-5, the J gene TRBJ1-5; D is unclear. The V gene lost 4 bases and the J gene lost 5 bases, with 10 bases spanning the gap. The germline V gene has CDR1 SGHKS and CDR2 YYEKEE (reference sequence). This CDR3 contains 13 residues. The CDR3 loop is CASSTLGDQPQHF. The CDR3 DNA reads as TGTGCCAGCAGCACCCTTGGAGATCAGCCCCAGCATTTT.

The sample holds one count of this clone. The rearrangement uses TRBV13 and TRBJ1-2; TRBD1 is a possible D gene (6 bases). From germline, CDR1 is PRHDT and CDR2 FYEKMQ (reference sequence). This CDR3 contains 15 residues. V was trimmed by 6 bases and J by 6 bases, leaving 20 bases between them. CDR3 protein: CASSHGQTSWDGYTF. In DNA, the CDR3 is TGTGCCAGCAGTCATGGACAGACGAGCTGGGATGGCTACACCTTC. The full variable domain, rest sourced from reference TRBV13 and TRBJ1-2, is AAGVIQSPRHLIKEKRETATLKCYPIPRHDTVYWYQQGPGQDPQFLISFYEKMQSDKGSIPDRFSAQQFSDYHSELNMSSLELGDSALYFCASSHGQTSWDGYTFGSGTRLTVV.